A single sample gave rise to the 2 T cell receptor beta chains below, sequenced in a study of control samples from healthy donors and cancer patients. Assay: immunoSEQ multiplex PCR; the TCRdb copy retains only in-frame clones and omits some. The sample has 90,000 or so clones, 88% seen once. The sequenced sample consisted of blood. These receptors were collected from a woman between 65 and 79 years old in good health.

This chain links TRBV5-1 with TRBJ1-1; 9 nucleotides align to TRBD1. Losses at the gene ends were 5 bases for V and 3 bases for J; bases not matched to a gene: 2. Germline V gene sequence: CDR1 SGHRS, CDR2 YFSETQ. The length of the CDR3 is 13 residues. The CDR3 is CASRRDRDTEAFF. DNA of the CDR3: TGCGCCAGCAGACGGGACAGGGACACTGAAGCTTTCTTT.

There are a few counts of this clone. V gene TRBV15 combines with J gene TRBJ1-3; unclear D gene. Deletions cut 3 bases from V and 2 bases from J, with 14 bases between. Germline CDR1 and CDR2: LNHNV and YYDKDF (reference sequence). The CDR3 length is 16 residues. The CDR3 DNA sequence: TGTGCCACCAGCAGGGTTGAGGCGGCGGCTGGAAACACCATATATTTT. It encodes CATSRVEAAAGNTIYF. Together with reference TRBV15 and TRBJ1-3, the CDR3 gives the full variable domain: DAMVIQNPRYQVTQFGKPVTLSCSQTLNHNVMYWYQQKSSQAPKLLFHYYDKDFNNEADTPDNFQSRRPNTSFCFLDIRSPGLGDTAMYLCATSRVEAAAGNTIYFGEGSWLTVV.